A selection of T cell receptor beta chains follows, all from one sample in a study of T cell responses to AZD1222 COVID-19 vaccine. Assay: immunoSEQ multiplex PCR; the TCRdb copy retains only in-frame clones and omits some. The table includes approximately 140,000 clones, 92% detected once. Source: peripheral blood, taken 28 days after the second AZD1222 dose. Source of these receptors: an adult who received the AZD1222 COVID-19 vaccine. The CDR3 runs from the conserved cysteine through the conserved F or W.

V gene: TRBV11-2
J gene: TRBJ2-7
CDR3 protein: CASSFGQRYEQYF

V gene: TRBV6-5
J gene: TRBJ1-1
CDR3 protein: CASSPPKGWTEAFF

V gene: TRBV9
J gene: TRBJ2-2
CDR3 protein: CASSVHSGVGTGELFF

V gene: TRBV5-4
J gene: TRBJ1-1
CDR3 protein: CASRGNTEAFF

V gene: TRBV5-6
J gene: TRBJ2-5
CDR3 protein: CASSRPGSGETQYF

V gene: TRBV13
J gene: TRBJ1-5
CDR3 protein: CASSEGVGQPQHF

V gene: TRBV4-1
J gene: TRBJ2-1
CDR3 protein: CASSQEWTTGGNEQFF

V gene: TRBV7-3
J gene: TRBJ2-5
CDR3 protein: CASSLGLAGGETQYF

V gene: TRBV18
J gene: TRBJ2-1
CDR3 protein: CASSPGRTGGVEQFF

V gene: TRBV4-1
J gene: TRBJ1-5
CDR3 protein: CASSHAWGRDQPQHF

V gene: TRBV5-1
J gene: TRBJ1-4
CDR3 protein: CASSFEGNNEKLFF

V gene: TRBV27
J gene: TRBJ1-2
CDR3 protein: CASSFGPGQTYGYTF

V gene: TRBV15
J gene: TRBJ2-4
CDR3 protein: CATSPRVAKNIQYF

V gene: TRBV14
J gene: TRBJ2-5
CDR3 protein: CASSQTWGLAGGETQYF

V gene: TRBV3-1/TRBV3-2
J gene: TRBJ1-6
CDR3 protein: CASSQGTGANNSPLHF

V gene: TRBV28
J gene: TRBJ2-3
CDR3 protein: CASSRATDTQYF

V gene: TRBV19
J gene: TRBJ2-3
CDR3 protein: CASRATGAGNTQYF

V gene: TRBV4-2
J gene: TRBJ1-4
CDR3 protein: CASSQGTGTGREKLFF

V gene: TRBV5-1
J gene: TRBJ1-2
CDR3 protein: CASSTRHWDGTNYGYTF

V gene: TRBV27
J gene: TRBJ1-1
CDR3 protein: CASRAGVGTEAFF

V gene: TRBV9
J gene: TRBJ2-7
CDR3 protein: CASSRTSGGRYEQYF

V gene: TRBV3-1/TRBV3-2
J gene: TRBJ2-1
CDR3 protein: CASSQETGGSSYNEQFF

V gene: TRBV10-2
J gene: TRBJ2-7
CDR3 protein: CASTGTSGEMRNEQYF